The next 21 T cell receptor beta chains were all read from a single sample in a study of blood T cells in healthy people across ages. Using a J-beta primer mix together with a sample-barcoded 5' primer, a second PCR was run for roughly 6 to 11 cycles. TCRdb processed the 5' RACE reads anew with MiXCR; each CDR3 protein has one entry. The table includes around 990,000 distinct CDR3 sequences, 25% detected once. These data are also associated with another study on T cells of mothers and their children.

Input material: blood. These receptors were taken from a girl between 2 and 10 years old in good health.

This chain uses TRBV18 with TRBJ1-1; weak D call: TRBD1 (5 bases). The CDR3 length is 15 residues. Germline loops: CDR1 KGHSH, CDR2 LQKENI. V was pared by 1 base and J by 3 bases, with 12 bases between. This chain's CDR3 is CASSPQEGLYTEAFF. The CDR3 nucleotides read TGTGCCAGCTCACCACAGGAGGGACTTTACACTGAAGCTTTCTTT.

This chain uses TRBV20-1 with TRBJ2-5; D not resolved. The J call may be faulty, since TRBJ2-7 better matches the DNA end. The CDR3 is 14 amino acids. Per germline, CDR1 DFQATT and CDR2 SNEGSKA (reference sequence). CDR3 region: CSARDPMVYGEQYF. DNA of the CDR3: TGCAGTGCTAGAGACCCAATGGTTTATGGCGAGCAGTACTTC.

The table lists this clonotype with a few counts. CDR3 protein: CSARRDGDEQFF. The CDR3 coding sequence is TGCAGTGCTCGGCGGGATGGCGATGAGCAGTTCTTC. The chain uses TRBV20-1 and TRBJ2-5; possible D gene TRBD2, 6 bases. The DNA end favors TRBJ2-1, so the J call may be wrong. The germline gives CDR1 DFQATT, CDR2 SNEGSKA (reference sequence). The CDR3 extends over 12 amino acids.

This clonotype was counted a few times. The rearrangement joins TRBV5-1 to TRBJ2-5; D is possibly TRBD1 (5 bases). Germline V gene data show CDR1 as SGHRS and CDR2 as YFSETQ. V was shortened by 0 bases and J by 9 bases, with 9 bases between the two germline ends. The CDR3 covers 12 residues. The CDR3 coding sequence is TGCGCCAGCAGCTTGGGCAGGGCGGCCCAGTACTTC. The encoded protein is CASSLGRAAQYF.

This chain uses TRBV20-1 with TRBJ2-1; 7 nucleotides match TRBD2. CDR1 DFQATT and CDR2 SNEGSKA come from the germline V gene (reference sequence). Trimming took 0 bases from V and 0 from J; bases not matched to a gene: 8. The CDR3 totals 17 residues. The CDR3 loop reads CSARDPGTTSSYNEQFF. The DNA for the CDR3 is TGCAGTGCTAGAGACCCCGGGACTACGAGCTCCTACAATGAGCAGTTCTTC.

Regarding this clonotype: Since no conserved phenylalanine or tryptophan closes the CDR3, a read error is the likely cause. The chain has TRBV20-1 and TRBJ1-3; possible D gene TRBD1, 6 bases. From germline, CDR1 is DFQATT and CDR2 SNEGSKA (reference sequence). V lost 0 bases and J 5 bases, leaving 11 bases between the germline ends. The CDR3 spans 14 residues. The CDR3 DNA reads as TGCAGTGCTAGAGATAGGGACACACGAAACACCATATATCTT. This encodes CSARDRDTRNTIYL.

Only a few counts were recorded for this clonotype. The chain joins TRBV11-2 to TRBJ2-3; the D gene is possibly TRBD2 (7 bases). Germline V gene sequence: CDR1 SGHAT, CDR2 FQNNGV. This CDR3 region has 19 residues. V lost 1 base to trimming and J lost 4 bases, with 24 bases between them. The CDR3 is CASSLGRLGGRGPSDTQYF. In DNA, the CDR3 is TGTGCCAGCAGCTTAGGGAGACTAGGGGGGCGGGGGCCCTCAGATACGCAGTATTTT.

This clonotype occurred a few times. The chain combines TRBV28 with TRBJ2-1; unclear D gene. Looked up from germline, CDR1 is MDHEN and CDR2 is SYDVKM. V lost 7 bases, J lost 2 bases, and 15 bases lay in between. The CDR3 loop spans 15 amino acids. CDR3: CASIPPGGTYNEQFF. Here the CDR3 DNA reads TGTGCCAGCATCCCCCCGGGCGGCACCTACAATGAGCAGTTCTTC.

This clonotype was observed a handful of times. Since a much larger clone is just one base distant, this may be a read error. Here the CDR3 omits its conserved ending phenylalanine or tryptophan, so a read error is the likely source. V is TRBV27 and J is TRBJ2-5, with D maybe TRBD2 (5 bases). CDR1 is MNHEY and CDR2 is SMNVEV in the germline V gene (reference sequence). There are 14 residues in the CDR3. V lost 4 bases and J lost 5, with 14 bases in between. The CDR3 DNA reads TGTGCCAGCAGTTCCCGGCATTCGGGGGAGACCCAGTACCTC. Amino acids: CASSSRHSGETQYL.

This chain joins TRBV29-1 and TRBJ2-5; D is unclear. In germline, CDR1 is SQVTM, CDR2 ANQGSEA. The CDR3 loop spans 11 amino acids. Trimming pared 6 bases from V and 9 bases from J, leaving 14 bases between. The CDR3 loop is CSVEEGGAQYF. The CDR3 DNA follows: TGCAGCGTCGAGGAAGGTGGGGCCCAGTACTTC.

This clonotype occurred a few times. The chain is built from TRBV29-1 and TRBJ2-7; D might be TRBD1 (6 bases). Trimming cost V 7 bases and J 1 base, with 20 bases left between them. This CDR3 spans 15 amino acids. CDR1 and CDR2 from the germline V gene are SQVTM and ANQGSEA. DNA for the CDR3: TGCAGCGCCATTGTCTATGGACAGACATCCTACGAGCAGTACTTC. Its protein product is CSAIVYGQTSYEQYF.

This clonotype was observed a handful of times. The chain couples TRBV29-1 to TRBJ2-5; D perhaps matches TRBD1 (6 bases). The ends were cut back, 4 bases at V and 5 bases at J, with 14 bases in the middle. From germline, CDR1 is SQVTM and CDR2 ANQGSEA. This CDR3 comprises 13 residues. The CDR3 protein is CSVVRAGVETQYF. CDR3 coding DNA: TGCAGCGTTGTGAGGGCAGGGGTGGAGACCCAGTACTTC.

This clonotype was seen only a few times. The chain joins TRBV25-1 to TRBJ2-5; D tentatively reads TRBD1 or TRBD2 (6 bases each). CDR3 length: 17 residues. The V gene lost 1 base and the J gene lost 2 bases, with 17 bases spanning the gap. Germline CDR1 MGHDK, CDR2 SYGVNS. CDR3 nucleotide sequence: TGTGCCAGCAGTGAATCTCTGGGGGGCAGCCCTCAAGAGACCCAGTACTTC. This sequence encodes CASSESLGGSPQETQYF.

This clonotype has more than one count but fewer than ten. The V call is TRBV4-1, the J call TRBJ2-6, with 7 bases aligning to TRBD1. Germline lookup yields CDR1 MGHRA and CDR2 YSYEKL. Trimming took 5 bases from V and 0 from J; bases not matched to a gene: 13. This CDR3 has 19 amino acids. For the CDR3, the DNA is TGCGCCAGCAGCGCCAGGGACAGCCAGTACGACTCTGGGGCCAACGTCCTGACTTTC. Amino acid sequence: CASSARDSQYDSGANVLTF.

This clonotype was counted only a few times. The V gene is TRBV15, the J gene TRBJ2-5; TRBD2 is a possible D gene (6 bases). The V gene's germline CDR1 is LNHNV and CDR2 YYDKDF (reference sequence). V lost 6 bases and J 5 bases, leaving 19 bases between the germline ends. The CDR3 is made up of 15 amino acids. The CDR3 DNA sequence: TGTGCCACCAGGGGCCGGGGGTTGTTGTCCGAGACCCAGTACTTC. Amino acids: CATRGRGLLSETQYF.

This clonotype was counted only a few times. The CDR3 loop reads CASSLAGFLLRGIEQETQYF. In nucleotides, the CDR3 is TGCGCCAGCAGCTTGGCCGGCTTCCTTCTGCGGGGGATAGAACAAGAGACCCAGTACTTC. The gene calls are TRBV5-1 and TRBJ2-5; the match to TRBD2 covers 7 bases. V dropped 0 bases and J dropped 2; count of bases not matched to a gene: 19. This CDR3 is built from 20 residues. Germline loops: CDR1 SGHRS, CDR2 YFSETQ. The whole variable domain, remainder taken from reference TRBV5-1 and TRBJ2-5, is KAGVTQTPRYLIKTRGQQVTLSCSPISGHRSVSWYQQTPGQGLQFLFEYFSETQRNKGNFPGRFSGRQFSNSRSEMNVSTLELGDSALYLCASSLAGFLLRGIEQETQYFGPGTRLLVL.

The CDR3 DNA is TGTGCCAGCAGCCAAGACGGGTTGACTGAGGAAGCTTTCTTT. It encodes CASSQDGLTEEAFF. This chain joins TRBV4-2 and TRBJ1-1; D is undetermined. Germline V gene sequence: CDR1 LGHNA, CDR2 YNFKEQ. The CDR3 is 14 residues long. Trimming stripped 0 bases from V and 8 bases from J, with 13 bases between.

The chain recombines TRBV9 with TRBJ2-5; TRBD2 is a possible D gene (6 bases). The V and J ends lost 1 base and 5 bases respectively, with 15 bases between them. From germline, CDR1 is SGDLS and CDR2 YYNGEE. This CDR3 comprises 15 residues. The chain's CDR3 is CASSVWAAEGETQYF. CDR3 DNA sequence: TGTGCCAGCAGCGTATGGGCGGCGGAGGGGGAGACCCAGTACTTC.

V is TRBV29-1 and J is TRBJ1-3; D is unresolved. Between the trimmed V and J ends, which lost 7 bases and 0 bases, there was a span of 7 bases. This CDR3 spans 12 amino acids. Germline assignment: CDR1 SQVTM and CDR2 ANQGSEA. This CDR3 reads CSADTSGNTIYF. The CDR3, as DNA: TGCAGCGCAGACACCTCTGGAAACACCATATATTTT.

The CDR3 loop is CASSLGPSGAQETQYF. The CDR3 coding sequence is TGTGCCAGCAGCTTAGGCCCCTCAGGGGCACAAGAGACCCAGTACTTC. V gene TRBV7-9 combines with J gene TRBJ2-5, with D possibly TRBD1 on 6 matching bases. The V and J ends lost 1 base and 2 bases respectively, with 14 bases between them. The CDR3 has 16 amino acids. Germline values: CDR1 SEHNR, CDR2 FQNEAQ (reference sequence).

CDR3 coding DNA: TGTGCCAGCAGTGTACAGGGAGTGAGCTACGAGCAGTACTTC. It yields the protein CASSVQGVSYEQYF. The rearrangement links TRBV6-1 to TRBJ2-7; TRBD1 is a possible D gene (6 bases). The CDR3 totals 14 residues. Germline CDR1 MNHNS, CDR2 SASEGT. The ends were cut back, 4 bases at V and 3 bases at J, with 13 bases in the middle.